This record concerns one T cell receptor (beta chain) sequence. One entry per CDR3 protein results from TCRdb running MiXCR on the 5' RACE reads. The sample includes over 90,000 distinct CDR3 sequences, around 12% of them seen just once. This sample stems from a study of early T cells in non-severe SARS-CoV-2 infection. Sequencing was performed on whole blood, taken at baseline. The source is an adult who was a healthcare worker with PCR-confirmed SARS-CoV-2 infection or an uninfected control (not recorded which).

The CDR3 nucleotides are TGTGCCAGCAGCTTGGACCCTGACAGTAGTAATGAAAAACTGTTTTTT. Amino acid sequence: CASSLDPDSSNEKLFF. V gene TRBV5-6 combines with J gene TRBJ1-4; D possibly corresponds to TRBD1 (5 bases). The CDR3 extends over 16 amino acids. V was cut by 0 bases and J by 4 bases, with 13 bases left in between. Germline-derived CDR1 and CDR2 are SGHDT and YYEEEE.